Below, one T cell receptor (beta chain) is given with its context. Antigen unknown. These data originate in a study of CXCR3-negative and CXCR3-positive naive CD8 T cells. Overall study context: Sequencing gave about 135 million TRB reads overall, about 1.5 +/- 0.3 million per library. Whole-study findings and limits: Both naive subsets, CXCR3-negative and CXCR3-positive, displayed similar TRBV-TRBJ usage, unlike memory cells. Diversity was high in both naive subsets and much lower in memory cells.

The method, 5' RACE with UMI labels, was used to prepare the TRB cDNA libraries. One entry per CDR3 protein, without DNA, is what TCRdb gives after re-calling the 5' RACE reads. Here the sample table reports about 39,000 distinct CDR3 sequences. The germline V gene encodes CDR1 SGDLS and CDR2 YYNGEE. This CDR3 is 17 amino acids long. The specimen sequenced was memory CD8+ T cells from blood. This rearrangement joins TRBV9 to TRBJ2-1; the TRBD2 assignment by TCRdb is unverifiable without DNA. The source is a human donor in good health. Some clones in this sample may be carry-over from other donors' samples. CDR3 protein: CASSLASGGTSYNEQFF.